This TCR beta chain stems from a study of post-analysis software for immune sequencing data. Background on the study: The cohort encompassed relapsing-remitting, secondary progressive and progressive-relapsing multiple sclerosis disease courses. Study-wide results and limits: Samples prepared in the same batch strongly co-clustered by F measure. Five or six TRBV segments were significantly more frequent in patients than in controls. TRBV5-6, TRBV5-1 and TRBV20-1 were among these segments. Multiple sclerosis was associated with a significant reduction in normalized Chao1 diversity relative to controls.

This CDR3 has 16 amino acids. V lost 1 base to trimming and J lost 4 bases, with 15 bases between them. Germline CDR1 reads MNHEY; CDR2 reads SVGAGI. Each TCR beta cDNA library carried unique molecular identifiers. With roughly 1 to 10 million T cells as the source, a few hundred thousand cDNA molecules resulted. MiXCR, run by TCRdb on the PCR reads, gives a single entry per CDR3 protein. This sample has roughly 400,000 distinct CDR3 sequences, with approximately 42% found just once. Of note for this clonotype: Its antigen is unknown.

Material: blood. This chain links TRBV6-5 with TRBJ2-3; D might be TRBD1 or TRBD2, each matching 6 bases. The sequence was obtained from a girl aged 2-15 years with multiple sclerosis. DNA for the CDR3: TGTGCCAGCAGTTACTTGGCAGGGGAGGACCCAGATACGCAGTATTTT. It codes for CASSYLAGEDPDTQYF.